This TCR beta chain is from a study of T cell clonotyping in hematopoietic cell transplantation. At the level of the study: Recipient samples before transplant were obtained post-cytoreduction.

This CDR3 is 12 amino acids long. Per germline, CDR1 MDHEN and CDR2 SYDVKM. The ends were cut back, 5 bases at V and 5 bases at J, with 9 bases in the middle. General study points: Without cell sorting, CD4 versus CD8 contributions remain unresolved. Graft donor and pretransplant recipient Inverse Simpson Index values predicted broader posttransplant TCR diversity.

In regard to this clone: Its antigen is unidentified.

As to time point: recipient sample about 28 days before transplant, after cytoreduction. Clones were sequenced by immunoSEQ multiplex PCR, and TCRdb holds only the in-frame ones, with some missing. The sample consists of roughly 29,000 clones, roughly 70% of them appearing once. The receptor's source is a man over 45 with myelodysplastic syndrome. Some clones in this sample may be carry-over from other donors' samples. Source: peripheral blood mononuclear cells, taken before stem cell transplant. The rearrangement uses TRBV28 and TRBJ1-2, with D perhaps TRBD1 (5 bases). CDR3 nucleotides: TGTGCCAGCAGTGCGACAGTTTATGGCTACACCTTC. This translates into CASSATVYGYTF.